This T cell receptor beta chain is from a study of blood T cell repertoires in COVID-19. Germline V lookup: CDR1 LNHDA, CDR2 SQIVND (reference sequence). CDR3 length equals 16 residues. V was clipped by 3 bases and J by 0 bases, with 12 bases between them. This table comes from immunoSEQ multiplex PCR, and its TCRdb copy is limited to in-frame clones, with some not included. The table lists roughly 350,000 clones, more than 75% of them singletons. The V call is TRBV19, the J call TRBJ1-3; possible D gene TRBD1, 6 bases. The TCR was taken from a woman aged 45-60 years with active or convalescent COVID-19. Material: peripheral blood. DNA for the CDR3: TGTGCCAGTAGTATGGCCAGGACAGCCTCTGGAAACACCATATATTTT. It codes for CASSMARTASGNTIYF.